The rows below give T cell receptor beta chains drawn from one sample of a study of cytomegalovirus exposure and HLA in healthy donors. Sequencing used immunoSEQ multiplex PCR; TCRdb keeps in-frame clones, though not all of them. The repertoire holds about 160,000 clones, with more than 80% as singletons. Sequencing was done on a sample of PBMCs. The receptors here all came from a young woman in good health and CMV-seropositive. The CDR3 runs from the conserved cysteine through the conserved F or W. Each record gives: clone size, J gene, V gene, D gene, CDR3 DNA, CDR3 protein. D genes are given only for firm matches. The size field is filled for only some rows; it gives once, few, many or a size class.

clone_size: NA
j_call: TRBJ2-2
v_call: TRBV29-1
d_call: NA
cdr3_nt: TGCAGAGTTAGAAGCCCGCATACGAACACCGGGGAGCTGTTTTTT
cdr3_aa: CRVRSPHTNTGELFF

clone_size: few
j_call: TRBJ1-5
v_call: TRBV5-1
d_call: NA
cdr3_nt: TGCGCCAGCAGCTTGGCGGGGGTTAGCAATCAGCCCCAGCATTTT
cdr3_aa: CASSLAGVSNQPQHF

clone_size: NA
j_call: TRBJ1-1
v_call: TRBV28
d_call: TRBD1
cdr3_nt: TGTGCCAGCAGTCCCCATGTCCCAGGGGACAGGGACCTGGACACTGAAGCTTTCTTT
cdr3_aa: CASSPHVPGDRDLDTEAFF

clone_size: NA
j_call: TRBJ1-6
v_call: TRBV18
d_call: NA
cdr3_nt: TGTGCCAGCTCACCACCCATTAGCTCCTATAATTCACCCCTCCACTTT
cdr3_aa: CASSPPISSYNSPLHF

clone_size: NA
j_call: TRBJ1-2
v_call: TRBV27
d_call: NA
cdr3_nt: TGTGCCAGCAGTTTATTGGGGACAACATATGGCTACACCTTC
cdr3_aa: CASSLLGTTYGYTF

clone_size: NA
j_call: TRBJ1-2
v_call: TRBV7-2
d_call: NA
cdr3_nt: TGTGCCAGCAGCTTAGGCAGGGTAGATGGCTACACCTTC
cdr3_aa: CASSLGRVDGYTF

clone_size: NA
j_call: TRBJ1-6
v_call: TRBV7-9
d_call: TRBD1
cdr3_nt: TGTGCCAGCAGCCCGGTGGGACAGGGACTATATTCACCCCTCCACTTT
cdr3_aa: CASSPVGQGLYSPLHF

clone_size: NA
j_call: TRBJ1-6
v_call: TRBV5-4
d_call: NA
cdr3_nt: TGTGCCAGCAGCTTTTCGGCGGCTAGCTCCTATAATTCACCCCTCCACTTT
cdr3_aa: CASSFSAASSYNSPLHF

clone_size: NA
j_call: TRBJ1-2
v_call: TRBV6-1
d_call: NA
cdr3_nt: TGTGCCAGCAGTGAATCCGGGTTGCATGGCTACACCTTC
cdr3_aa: CASSESGLHGYTF

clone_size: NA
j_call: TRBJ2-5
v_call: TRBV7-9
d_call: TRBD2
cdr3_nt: TGTGCCAGCAGCTTAGCGAAGCTAGCGGGGGGGTATGAGACCCAGTACTTC
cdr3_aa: CASSLAKLAGGYETQYF

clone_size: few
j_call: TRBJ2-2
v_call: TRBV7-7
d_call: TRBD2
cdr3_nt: TGTGCCGGCAGCTTTCGGGGGGGCGGGGAGCTGTTTTTT
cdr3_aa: CAGSFRGGGELFF

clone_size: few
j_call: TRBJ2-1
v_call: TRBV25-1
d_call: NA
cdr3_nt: TGTGCCAGCAGTGATTTTGAACAGGAAAACTACAATGAGCAGTTCTTC
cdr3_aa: CASSDFEQENYNEQFF

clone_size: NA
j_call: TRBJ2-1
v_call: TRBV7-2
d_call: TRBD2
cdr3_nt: TGTGCCAGCAGCGACGATGTCAGCGGGGGGCTCAGGAATGAGCAGTTCTTC
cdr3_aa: CASSDDVSGGLRNEQFF

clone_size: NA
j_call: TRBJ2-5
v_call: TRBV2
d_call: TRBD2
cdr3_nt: TGTGCCAGCTGGCTAGCGGGGGGCGGGGAGACCCAGTACTTC
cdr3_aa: CASWLAGGGETQYF

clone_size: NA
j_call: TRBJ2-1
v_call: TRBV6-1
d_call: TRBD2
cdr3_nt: TGTGCCAGCAGTGCCCTTAGCGGGGGGGTTTACAATGAGCAGTTCTTC
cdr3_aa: CASSALSGGVYNEQFF

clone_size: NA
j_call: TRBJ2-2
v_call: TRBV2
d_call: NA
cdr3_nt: TGTGCCAGCAGTGGTCAGAACACCGGGGAGCTGTTTTTT
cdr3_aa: CASSGQNTGELFF

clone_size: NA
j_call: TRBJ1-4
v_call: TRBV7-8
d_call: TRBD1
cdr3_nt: TGTGCCAGCAGCCCTGGGCCGGGACAGCTTAATGAAAAACTGTTTTTT
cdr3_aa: CASSPGPGQLNEKLFF

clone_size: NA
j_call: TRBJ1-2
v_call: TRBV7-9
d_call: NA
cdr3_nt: TGTGCCAGCCTCTCACGACCCTCGCGGGGCTACACCTTC
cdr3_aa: CASLSRPSRGYTF

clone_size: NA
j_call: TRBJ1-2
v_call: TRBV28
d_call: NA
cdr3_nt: TGTGCCAGCAGTTTTAGGCAGGGGTTTGATGGCTACACCTTC
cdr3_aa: CASSFRQGFDGYTF

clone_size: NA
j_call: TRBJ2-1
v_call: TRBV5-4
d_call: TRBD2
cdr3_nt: TGTGCCAGCAGCTCCCTTAGCGGGGGGTACAATGAGCAGTTCTTC
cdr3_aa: CASSSLSGGYNEQFF

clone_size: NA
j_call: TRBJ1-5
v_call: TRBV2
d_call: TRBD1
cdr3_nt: TGTGCCAGCAGTGAAGATTGGCAGGGGGCTCAGCCCCAGCATTTT
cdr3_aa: CASSEDWQGAQPQHF

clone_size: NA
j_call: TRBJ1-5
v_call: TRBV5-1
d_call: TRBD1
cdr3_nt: TGCGCCAGCAGCTTGGTACCGCTTACAGGGGGCGGCAATCAGCCCCAGCATTTT
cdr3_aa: CASSLVPLTGGGNQPQHF

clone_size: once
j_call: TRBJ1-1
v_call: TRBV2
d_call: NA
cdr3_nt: TGTGCCAGCAGTGGACAGAACACTGAAGCTTTCTTT
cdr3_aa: CASSGQNTEAFF

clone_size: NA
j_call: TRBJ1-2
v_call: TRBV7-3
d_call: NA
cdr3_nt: TGTGCCAGCAGCTTAACGGGGGGTCCCTACTATGGCTACACCTTC
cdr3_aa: CASSLTGGPYYGYTF

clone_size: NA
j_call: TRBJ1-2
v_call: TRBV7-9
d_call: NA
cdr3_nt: TGTGCCAGCAGCTCGGGGGGGATCTCGAAGTCTGGCTACACCTTC
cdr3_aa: CASSSGGISKSGYTF

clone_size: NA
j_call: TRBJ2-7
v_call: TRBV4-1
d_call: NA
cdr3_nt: TGCGCCAGCAGCACTTTTCGGGGTAGAATCTACGAGCAGTACTTC
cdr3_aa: CASSTFRGRIYEQYF

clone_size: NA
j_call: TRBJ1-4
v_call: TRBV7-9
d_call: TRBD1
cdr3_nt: TGTGCCAGCAGCTTATGGCAGGGGGTAGAAAATGAAAAACTGTTTTTT
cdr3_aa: CASSLWQGVENEKLFF